This T cell receptor beta chain comes out of a study of radiation and T cells in renal cell carcinoma. On the study more broadly: Nephrectomy followed 15 Gy stereotactic body radiation by 4 weeks.

The table came from immunoSEQ multiplex PCR; TCRdb's copy has only in-frame clones and leaves some out. The table has more than 140,000 clones, 83% seen once; the top ten hold roughly 25%. Time point defined: baseline pretreatment blood. Treatment noted: 15 Gy SBRT to primary tumor, nephrectomy 4 weeks later. Radiation-treated patients gave blood at baseline, week 2 and week 4. The tumor was a clear cell renal cell carcinoma. The CDR3 is 15 residues long. The V gene's germline CDR1 is SGHRS and CDR2 YFSETQ. The V end was cut by 7 bases, the J end by 1 base, with 16 bases between. This clone was seen just once. The antigen is not known. The study, taken as a whole, reports: In blood, top tumor clones expanded by 2 weeks, shrinking by 4.

This specimen consisted of blood, obtained from a patient whose treatment included radiotherapy and nephrectomy. J is TRBJ2-3 and V is TRBV5-1; D is undetermined. The receptor was isolated from a woman in her fifties or sixties with renal cell carcinoma. This chain's CDR3 is CASVDGSGGTDTQYF. The CDR3 DNA reads as TGCGCCAGCGTCGATGGGTCTGGGGGCACAGATACGCAGTATTTT.